This T cell receptor (beta chain) was sequenced during a study of Ad26.COV2.S vaccination and SARS-CoV-2 variants. Whole-study context: Donor got 5x10^10 or 1x10^11 viral particles of Ad26.COV2.S. Findings of the study overall: An underestimation of total T cell responses may have resulted from the TCR breadth and depth analyses. Spike-specific TCR breadth in vaccine recipients exceeded that seen in placebo recipients. Vaccine and placebo groups showed comparable non-spike TCR breadth.

Generated by immunoSEQ multiplex PCR, the TCRdb table keeps only in-frame clones and is missing some. The sample comprises approximately 300,000 clones, 86% of which are singletons, and around 2% rests with the top ten. Note on this clone: Antigen: not known.

Treatment denoted: roughly 20 received Ad26.COV2.S at low or high dose, single or two shots; a few received placebo; per-sample allocation not given. The samples were gathered on day 63 after the first injection of vaccine or placebo. This sample comprised peripheral blood, obtained in a trial of Ad26.COV2.S vaccine versus placebo. This clonotype was obtained from a person between 18 and 59 years old who received the Ad26.COV2.S COVID-19 vaccine or a placebo.

CDR3 region: CASSQGRTVGHYEQYF. The CDR3 region has the DNA TGTGCCAGCAGCCAAGGCAGGACAGTAGGCCACTACGAGCAGTACTTC. V gene TRBV3-1 (or the pseudogene TRBV3-2) combines with J gene TRBJ2-7; D perhaps matches TRBD1 (6 bases). V was pared by 1 base and J by 3 bases, with 16 bases between. The CDR3 runs to 16 residues. Germline loops: CDR1 LGHDT, CDR2 YNNKEL (reference sequence).